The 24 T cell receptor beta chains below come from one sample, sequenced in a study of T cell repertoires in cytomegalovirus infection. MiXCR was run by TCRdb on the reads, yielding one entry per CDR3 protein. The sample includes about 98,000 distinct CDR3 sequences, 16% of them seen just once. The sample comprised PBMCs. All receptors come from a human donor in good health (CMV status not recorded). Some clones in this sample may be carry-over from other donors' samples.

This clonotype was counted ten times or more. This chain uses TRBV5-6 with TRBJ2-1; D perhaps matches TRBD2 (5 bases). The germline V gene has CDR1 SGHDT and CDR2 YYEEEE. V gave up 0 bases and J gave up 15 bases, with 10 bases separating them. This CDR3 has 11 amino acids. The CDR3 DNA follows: TGTGCCAGCAGCTTGGTCGGGGTACCGTTCTTC. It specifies CASSLVGVPFF.

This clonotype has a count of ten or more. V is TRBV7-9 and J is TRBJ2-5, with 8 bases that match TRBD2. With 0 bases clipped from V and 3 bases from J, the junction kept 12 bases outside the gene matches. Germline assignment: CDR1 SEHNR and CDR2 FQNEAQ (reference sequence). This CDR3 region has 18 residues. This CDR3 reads CASSLASSSLLAEETQYF. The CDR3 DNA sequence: TGTGCCAGCAGCTTAGCATCATCAAGTTTACTAGCGGAAGAGACCCAGTACTTC.

The CDR3 sequence: CASSLTSMGTDTQYF. The CDR3 region has the DNA TGTGCCAGCAGTCTGACTAGCATGGGCACAGATACGCAGTATTTT. V usage is TRBV28 and J usage is TRBJ2-3; TRBD2 matches 7 bases. This CDR3 contains 15 residues. Unmatched junction bases numbered 6, after V lost 5 bases and J lost 1 base. Germline V gene lookup returns CDR1 MDHEN and CDR2 SYDVKM.

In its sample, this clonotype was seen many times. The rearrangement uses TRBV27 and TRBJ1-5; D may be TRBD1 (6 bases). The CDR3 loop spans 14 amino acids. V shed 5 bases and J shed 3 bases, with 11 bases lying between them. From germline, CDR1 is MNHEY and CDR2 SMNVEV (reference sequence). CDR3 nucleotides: TGTGCCAGCAGTGCGCGGGACAACAATCAGCCCCAGCATTTT. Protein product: CASSARDNNQPQHF.

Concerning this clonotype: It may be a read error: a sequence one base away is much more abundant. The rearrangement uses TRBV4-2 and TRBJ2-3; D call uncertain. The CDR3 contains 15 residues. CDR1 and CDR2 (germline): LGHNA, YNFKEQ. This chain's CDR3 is CTSSQENLPADTQYF. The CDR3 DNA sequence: TGTACCAGCAGCCAAGAAAATCTGCCCGCAGATACGCAGTATTTT.

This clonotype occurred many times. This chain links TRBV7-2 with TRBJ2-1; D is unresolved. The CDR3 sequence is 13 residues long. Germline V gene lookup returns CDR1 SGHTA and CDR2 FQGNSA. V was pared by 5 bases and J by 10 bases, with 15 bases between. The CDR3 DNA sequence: TGTGCCAGCAGCCCCCACTCTCTTGGGGAGCAGTTCTTC. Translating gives CASSPHSLGEQFF.

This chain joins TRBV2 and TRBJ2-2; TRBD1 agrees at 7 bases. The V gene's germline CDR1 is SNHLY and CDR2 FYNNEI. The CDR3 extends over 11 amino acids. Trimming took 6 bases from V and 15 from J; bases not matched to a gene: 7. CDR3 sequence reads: CASSRDSLLFF. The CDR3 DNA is TGTGCCAGCAGCCGGGACAGCCTGTTGTTTTTT.

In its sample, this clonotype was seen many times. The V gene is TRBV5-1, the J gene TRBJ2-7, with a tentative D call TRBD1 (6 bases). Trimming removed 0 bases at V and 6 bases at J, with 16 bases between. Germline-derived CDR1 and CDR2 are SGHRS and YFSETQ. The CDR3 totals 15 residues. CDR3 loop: CASSLAQTGKREQYF. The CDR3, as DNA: TGCGCCAGCAGCTTGGCCCAGACAGGAAAGCGCGAGCAGTACTTC.

CDR3: CASSPATGVNQPQHF. The CDR3 DNA is TGTGCCAGCTCACCCGCGACAGGAGTCAATCAGCCCCAGCATTTT. The J gene is TRBJ1-5, the V gene TRBV18; maybe TRBD1 (6 bases). The V gene's germline CDR1 is KGHSH and CDR2 LQKENI. The CDR3 is 15 amino acids. Trimming cost V 3 bases and J 3 bases, with 12 bases left between them.

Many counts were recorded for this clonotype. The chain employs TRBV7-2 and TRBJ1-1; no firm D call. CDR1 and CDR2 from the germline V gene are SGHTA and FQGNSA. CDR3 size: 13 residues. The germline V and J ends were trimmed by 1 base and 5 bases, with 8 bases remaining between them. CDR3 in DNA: TGTGCCAGCAGCTTAGACTGGAGGACTGAAGCTTTCTTT. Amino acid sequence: CASSLDWRTEAFF.

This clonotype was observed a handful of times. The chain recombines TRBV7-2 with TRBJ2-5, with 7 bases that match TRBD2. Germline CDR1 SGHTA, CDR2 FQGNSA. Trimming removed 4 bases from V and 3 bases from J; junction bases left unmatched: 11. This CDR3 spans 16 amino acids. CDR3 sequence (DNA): TGTGCCAGCAGCTCGCCGCGGAGGCTAGCGGAAGAGACCCAGTACTTC. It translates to CASSSPRRLAEETQYF. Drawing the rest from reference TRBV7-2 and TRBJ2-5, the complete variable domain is GAGVSQSPSNKVTEKGKDVELRCDPISGHTALYWYRQSLGQGLEFLIYFQGNSAPDKSGLPSDRFSAERTGGSVSTLTIQRTQQEDSAVYLCASSSPRRLAEETQYFGPGTRLLVL.

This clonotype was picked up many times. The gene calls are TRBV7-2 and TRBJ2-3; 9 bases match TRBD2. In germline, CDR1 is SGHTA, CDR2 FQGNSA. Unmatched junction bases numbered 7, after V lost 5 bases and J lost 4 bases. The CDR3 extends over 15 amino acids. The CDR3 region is CASSPPGLAPDTQYF. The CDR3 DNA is TGTGCCAGCAGCCCTCCGGGACTAGCCCCAGATACGCAGTATTTT. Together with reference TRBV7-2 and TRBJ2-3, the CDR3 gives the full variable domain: GAGVSQSPSNKVTEKGKDVELRCDPISGHTALYWYRQSLGQGLEFLIYFQGNSAPDKSGLPSDRFSAERTGGSVSTLTIQRTQQEDSAVYLCASSPPGLAPDTQYFGPGTRLTVL.

The CDR3 protein is CAISDRGVNEQFF. In nucleotides, the CDR3 is TGTGCCATCAGTGACAGGGGTGTCAATGAGCAGTTCTTC. This rearrangement joins TRBV10-3 to TRBJ2-1; maybe TRBD1 (6 bases). The CDR3 runs to 13 residues. The V gene's germline CDR1 is ENHRY and CDR2 SYGVKD. V lost 3 bases to trimming and J lost 6 bases, with 9 bases between them.

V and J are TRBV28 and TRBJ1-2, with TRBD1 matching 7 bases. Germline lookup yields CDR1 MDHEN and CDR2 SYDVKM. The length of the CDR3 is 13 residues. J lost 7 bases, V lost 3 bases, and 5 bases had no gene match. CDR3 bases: TGTGCCAGCAGTTTTCGACAGGGCGGTGGCTACACCTTC. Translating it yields CASSFRQGGGYTF.

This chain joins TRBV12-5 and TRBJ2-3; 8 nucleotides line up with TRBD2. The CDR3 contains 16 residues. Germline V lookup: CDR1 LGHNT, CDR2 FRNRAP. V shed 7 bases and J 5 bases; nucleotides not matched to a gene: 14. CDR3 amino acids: CASAKGGLGARDTQYF. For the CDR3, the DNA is TGTGCTAGTGCCAAAGGGGGACTAGGGGCAAGAGATACGCAGTATTTT.

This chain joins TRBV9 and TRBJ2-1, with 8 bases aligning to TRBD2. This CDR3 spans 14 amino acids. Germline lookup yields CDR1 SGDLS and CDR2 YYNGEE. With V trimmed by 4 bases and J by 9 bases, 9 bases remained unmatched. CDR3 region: CASSPLGAGVEQFF. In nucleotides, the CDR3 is TGTGCCAGCAGCCCCTTAGGAGCGGGGGTTGAGCAGTTCTTC.

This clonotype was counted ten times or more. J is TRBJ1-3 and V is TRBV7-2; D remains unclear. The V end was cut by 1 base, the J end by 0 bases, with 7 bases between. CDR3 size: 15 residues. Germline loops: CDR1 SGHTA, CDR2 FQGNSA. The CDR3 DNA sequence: TGTGCCAGCAGCTTAGGTGGCAGCTCTGGAAACACCATATATTTT. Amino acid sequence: CASSLGGSSGNTIYF.

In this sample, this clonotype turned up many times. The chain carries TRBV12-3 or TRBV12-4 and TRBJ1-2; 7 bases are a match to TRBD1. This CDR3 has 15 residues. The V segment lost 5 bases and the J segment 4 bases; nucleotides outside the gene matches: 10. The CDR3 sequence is CASSLRQRGPYGYTF. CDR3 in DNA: TGTGCCAGCAGTCTAAGACAGAGGGGGCCCTATGGCTACACCTTC.

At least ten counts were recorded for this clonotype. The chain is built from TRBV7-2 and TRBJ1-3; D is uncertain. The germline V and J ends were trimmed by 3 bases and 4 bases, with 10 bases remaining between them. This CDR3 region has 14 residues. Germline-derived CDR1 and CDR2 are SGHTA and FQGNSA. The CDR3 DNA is TGTGCCAGCAGCTTTGAGGGTTCGGGAAACACCATATATTTT. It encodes CASSFEGSGNTIYF. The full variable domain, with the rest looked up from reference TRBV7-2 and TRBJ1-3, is GAGVSQSPSNKVTEKGKDVELRCDPISGHTALYWYRQSLGQGLEFLIYFQGNSAPDKSGLPSDRFSAERTGGSVSTLTIQRTQQEDSAVYLCASSFEGSGNTIYFGEGSWLTVV.

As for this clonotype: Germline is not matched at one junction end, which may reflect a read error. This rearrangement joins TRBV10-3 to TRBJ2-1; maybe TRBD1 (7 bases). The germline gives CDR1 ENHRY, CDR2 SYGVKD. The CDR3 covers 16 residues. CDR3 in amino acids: CAVRDSVGGSYNEQFF. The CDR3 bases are TGTGCCGTCAGGGACAGCGTCGGGGGCTCCTACAATGAGCAGTTCTTC.

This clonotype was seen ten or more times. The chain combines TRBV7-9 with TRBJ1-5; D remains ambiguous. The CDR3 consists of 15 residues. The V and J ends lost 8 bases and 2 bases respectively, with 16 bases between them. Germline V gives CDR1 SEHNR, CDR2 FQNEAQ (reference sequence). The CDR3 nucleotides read TGTGCCAGCGGAGGTGGAGGGAACGGCAATCAGCCCCAGCATTTT. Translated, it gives CASGGGGNGNQPQHF.

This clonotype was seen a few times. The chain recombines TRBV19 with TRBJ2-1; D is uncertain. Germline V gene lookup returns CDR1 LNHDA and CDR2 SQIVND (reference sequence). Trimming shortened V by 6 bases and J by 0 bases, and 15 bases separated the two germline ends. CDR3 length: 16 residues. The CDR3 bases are TGTGCCAGTAGGTCGGCAGAGTCAAGCTCCTACAATGAGCAGTTCTTC. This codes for CASRSAESSSYNEQFF.

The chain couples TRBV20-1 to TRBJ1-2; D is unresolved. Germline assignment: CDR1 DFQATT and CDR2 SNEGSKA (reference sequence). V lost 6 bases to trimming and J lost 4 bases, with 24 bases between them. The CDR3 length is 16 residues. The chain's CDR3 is CSAPSRHSDWGYGYTF. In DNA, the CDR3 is TGCAGTGCCCCCTCAAGACATTCGGACTGGGGCTATGGCTACACCTTC.

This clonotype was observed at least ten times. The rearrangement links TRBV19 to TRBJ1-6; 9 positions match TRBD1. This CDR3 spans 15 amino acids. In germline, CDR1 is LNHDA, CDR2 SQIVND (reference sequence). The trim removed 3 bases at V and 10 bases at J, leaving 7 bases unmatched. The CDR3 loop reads CASSMDRDRDSPLHF. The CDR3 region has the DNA TGTGCCAGTAGTATGGACCGGGACAGGGACTCACCCCTCCACTTT.